These 25 T cell receptor beta chains were all obtained from the same sample, sequenced in a study of blood T cell repertoires in COVID-19. Produced via immunoSEQ multiplex PCR; TCRdb's table is partial and in-frame only. This table holds some 400,000 clones, 80% to 90% found once. The sample comprised PBMCs or T cells enriched from blood (not recorded which). The source is a young man who had recovered from COVID-19.

The CDR3 here is CASSLTPGTGEGGYTF. The CDR3 DNA reads TGTGCCAGTAGTCTAACCCCCGGGACAGGGGAGGGAGGCTACACCTTC. The rearrangement links TRBV19 to TRBJ1-2, with 10 bases matching TRBD1. Germline V gene data show CDR1 as LNHDA and CDR2 as SQIVND (reference sequence). The CDR3 spans 16 residues. V shed 5 bases, J shed 8 bases, and the junction held 14 bases outside the gene matches.

J is TRBJ2-3 and V is TRBV3-1 (or the pseudogene TRBV3-2), with 8 nucleotides matching TRBD1. V dropped 0 bases and J dropped 5; count of bases not matched to a gene: 10. The length of the CDR3 is 17 residues. Per germline, CDR1 LGHDT and CDR2 YNNKEL (reference sequence). CDR3 protein: CASSQDQRQGARDTQYF. Written as DNA, the CDR3 is TGTGCCAGCAGCCAAGATCAACGGCAGGGGGCCCGAGATACGCAGTATTTT.

The gene calls are TRBV12-5 and TRBJ2-3; weak D call: TRBD2 (5 bases). The V and J ends lost 0 bases and 1 base respectively, with 8 bases between them. Germline CDR1 is LGHNT and CDR2 is FRNRAP. This CDR3 comprises 15 residues. Written as DNA, the CDR3 is TGTGCTAGTGGTTTGGTACTCGGGGGCACAGATACGCAGTATTTT. Protein product: CASGLVLGGTDTQYF.

This clone has a single count. The J gene is TRBJ2-2, the V gene TRBV19, with a possible D match to TRBD1 (5 bases). Germline V gene sequence: CDR1 LNHDA, CDR2 SQIVND (reference sequence). Between the trimmed V and J ends, which lost 9 bases and 2 bases, there was a span of 13 bases. CDR3 length: 14 amino acids. The DNA of the CDR3 is TGTGCCAGCCGAAAGGGGCTCAACACCGGGGAGCTGTTTTTT. It specifies CASRKGLNTGELFF. Supplemented by reference TRBV19 and TRBJ2-2, the full variable domain reads DGGITQSPKYLFRKEGQNVTLSCEQNLNHDAMYWYRQDPGQGLRLIYYSQIVNDFQKGDIAEGYSVSREKKESFPLTVTSAQKNPTAFYLCASRKGLNTGELFFGEGSRLTVL.

Details on this clone: The sample contains more than one DNA sequence encoding this CDR3. The rearrangement links TRBV19 to TRBJ1-5, with unresolved D. The CDR3 contains 13 residues. The V gene's germline CDR1 is LNHDA and CDR2 SQIVND (reference sequence). The V end was cut by 8 bases, the J end by 2 bases, with 10 bases between. CDR3 nucleotide sequence: TGTGCCAGTTCTAGCCAGGGCAATCAGCCCCAGCATTTT. It codes for CASSSQGNQPQHF.

The chain carries TRBV18 and TRBJ2-2, with D maybe TRBD2 (5 bases). V shed 0 bases and J shed 3 bases, with 11 bases lying between them. Per germline, CDR1 KGHSH and CDR2 LQKENI. The CDR3 runs 16 residues. CDR3 residues: CASSPPRTRDTGELFF. DNA of the CDR3: TGTGCCAGCTCACCACCGAGGACTCGGGACACCGGGGAGCTGTTTTTT.

This clone was seen a few times. This sequence joins TRBV19 and TRBJ1-5; D not certain. Trimming pared 9 bases from V and 4 bases from J, leaving 13 bases between. This CDR3 contains 13 residues. Germline CDR1 is LNHDA and CDR2 is SQIVND (reference sequence). The CDR3: CASTINGNQPQHF. CDR3 coding DNA: TGTGCCAGCACGATTAACGGGAATCAGCCCCAGCATTTT.

V gene TRBV5-6 combines with J gene TRBJ2-7; D unresolved. V lost 2 bases and J lost 2, with 11 bases in between. This CDR3 comprises 14 residues. Per the germline V gene, CDR1 is SGHDT and CDR2 is YYEEEE. Here the CDR3 reads CASSFWRSPYEQYF. The DNA for the CDR3 is TGTGCCAGCAGCTTTTGGCGGAGCCCCTACGAGCAGTACTTC.

This chain uses TRBV19 with TRBJ1-3; 7 bases agree with TRBD1. Germline V gives CDR1 LNHDA, CDR2 SQIVND (reference sequence). With 4 bases clipped from V and 0 bases from J, the junction kept 6 bases outside the gene matches. The CDR3 has 16 amino acids. DNA for the CDR3: TGTGCCAGTAGTAAAACAGGGGCCAACTCTGGAAACACCATATATTTT. This translates into CASSKTGANSGNTIYF.

This clone was seen only once. The V gene is TRBV3-1 (or the pseudogene TRBV3-2), the J gene TRBJ1-1; 9 nucleotides match TRBD1. The germline V gene has CDR1 LGHDT and CDR2 YNNKEL (reference sequence). The CDR3 runs 14 residues. V lost 2 bases to trimming and J lost 3 bases; unmatched junction nucleotides: 1. The CDR3 DNA reads TGTGCCAGCAGCCAACGGGACAGGGACACTGAAGCTTTCTTT. Protein product: CASSQRDRDTEAFF.

The genes are TRBV7-9 and TRBJ1-1; D may be TRBD1 (5 bases). The CDR3 loop spans 13 amino acids. V dropped 5 bases and J dropped 8 bases, with 15 bases sitting between them. Germline CDR1 SEHNR, CDR2 FQNEAQ (reference sequence). The CDR3 loop reads CASSTRRDSEAFF. The CDR3 region has the DNA TGTGCCAGCAGCACGCGCCGGGACTCCGAAGCTTTCTTT.

A single count supports this clone. V usage is TRBV19 and J usage is TRBJ2-3; 13 bases match TRBD2. The CDR3 covers 19 residues. Germline trimming cut 2 bases from V and 0 bases from J; bases unmatched to any gene: 8. Germline V lookup: CDR1 LNHDA, CDR2 SQIVND (reference sequence). The CDR3 DNA reads as TGTGCCAGTAGTATATTCCCAGGACTAGCGGGGGCTAGCACAGATACGCAGTATTTT. Encoded protein: CASSIFPGLAGASTDTQYF.

The chain uses TRBV5-5 and TRBJ1-5, with TRBD1 as a possible D gene (6 bases). CDR1 and CDR2 (germline): SGHKS, YYEKEE (reference sequence). This CDR3 contains 14 residues. V was trimmed by 3 bases and J by 2 bases, leaving 9 bases between them. The CDR3 DNA is TGTGCCAGCAGCTCGAACAGGGGCAATCAGCCCCAGCATTTT. It is translated as CASSSNRGNQPQHF.

V usage is TRBV30 and J usage is TRBJ2-7; a weak D match, TRBD2 (6 bases). Germline values: CDR1 GTSNPN, CDR2 SVGIG (reference sequence). Trimming took off 4 bases at V and 5 bases at J, with 15 bases between the two ends. The CDR3 is 13 amino acids. CDR3 nucleotides: TGTGCCTGGACAGGAGGGGTTTACAACGAGCAGTACTTC. Translating gives CAWTGGVYNEQYF.

This chain connects TRBV10-3 to TRBJ2-1, with 12 bases lining up with TRBD2. The V and J ends lost 10 bases and 5 bases, in that order; junction bases with no gene match: 9. The CDR3 has 15 residues. Germline loops: CDR1 ENHRY, CDR2 SYGVKD. Here the CDR3 reads CATASTSGSDNEQFF. The DNA for the CDR3 is TGTGCCACCGCCTCGACTAGCGGGAGCGACAATGAGCAGTTCTTC.

The chain joins TRBV7-9 to TRBJ1-1; D remains ambiguous. From germline, CDR1 is SEHNR and CDR2 FQNEAQ (reference sequence). This CDR3 region has 17 residues. Trimming removed 4 bases at V and 0 bases at J, with 18 bases between. The CDR3 reads CASSYTMLAGVNTEAFF. CDR3 coding DNA: TGTGCCAGCAGCTACACGATGCTCGCGGGAGTGAACACTGAAGCTTTCTTT. The full variable domain, rest sourced from reference TRBV7-9 and TRBJ1-1, is DTGVSQNPRHKITKRGQNVTFRCDPISEHNRLYWYRQTLGQGPEFLTYFQNEAQLEKSRLLSDRFSAERPKGSFSTLEIQRTEQGDSAMYLCASSYTMLAGVNTEAFFGQGTRLTVV.

The chain carries TRBV28 and TRBJ2-1; the match to TRBD2 covers 11 bases. The germline CDR1 and CDR2 sequences are MDHEN and SYDVKM. Trimming removed 6 bases from V and 4 bases from J; junction bases left unmatched: 5. CDR3 length: 15 residues. The DNA of the CDR3 is TGTGCCAGCAGAGCTGGGACTAGCGGATACAATGAGCAGTTCTTC. This translates into CASRAGTSGYNEQFF.

V gene TRBV19 combines with J gene TRBJ1-6, with D possibly matching TRBD1 (5 bases). Germline CDR1 is LNHDA and CDR2 is SQIVND (reference sequence). This CDR3 is 13 amino acids long. Trimming cost V 8 bases and J 6 bases, with 11 bases left between them. The CDR3 spells CASGGTSNSPLHF. As DNA, the CDR3 is TGTGCCAGTGGCGGGACTAGTAATTCACCCCTCCACTTT. Filled out from reference TRBV19 and TRBJ1-6, the complete variable domain reads DGGITQSPKYLFRKEGQNVTLSCEQNLNHDAMYWYRQDPGQGLRLIYYSQIVNDFQKGDIAEGYSVSREKKESFPLTVTSAQKNPTAFYLCASGGTSNSPLHFGNGTRLTVT.

This clone was seen only once. The chain employs TRBV7-2 and TRBJ2-6; a possible D gene is TRBD2 (7 bases). Germline V CDR1 and CDR2: SGHTA, FQGNSA. This CDR3 region has 18 residues. The V end was cut by 7 bases, the J end by 3 bases, with 22 bases between. The CDR3: CASNDLWGGRNGANVLTF. As DNA, the CDR3 is TGTGCCAGCAACGACCTCTGGGGGGGGCGTAATGGGGCCAACGTCCTGACTTTC.

V gene TRBV12-5 combines with J gene TRBJ2-1; D perhaps matches TRBD1 (5 bases). Germline loops: CDR1 LGHNT, CDR2 FRNRAP. The CDR3 is 14 amino acids. Trimming shortened V by 4 bases and J by 5 bases, and 12 bases separated the two germline ends. CDR3 DNA sequence: TGTGCTAGTGGTTCAGGGAATTCGGACAATGAGCAGTTCTTC. As protein: CASGSGNSDNEQFF.

J is TRBJ2-7 and V is TRBV5-1; TRBD1 matches at 11 bases. The CDR3 is made up of 13 amino acids. The germline V gene encodes CDR1 SGHRS and CDR2 YFSETQ. The junction had 6 bases not matched to a gene; V was cut back by 6 bases and J by 7 bases. The CDR3: CASTRTGGGEQYF. The DNA of the CDR3 is TGCGCCAGCACTAGGACAGGGGGCGGGGAGCAGTACTTC. The full variable domain, with the rest looked up from reference TRBV5-1 and TRBJ2-7, is KAGVTQTPRYLIKTRGQQVTLSCSPISGHRSVSWYQQTPGQGLQFLFEYFSETQRNKGNFPGRFSGRQFSNSRSEMNVSTLELGDSALYLCASTRTGGGEQYFGPGTRLTVT.

This clone has only a few counts. This chain joins TRBV28 and TRBJ2-2; 7 positions agree with TRBD2. With 5 bases clipped from V and 1 base from J, the junction kept 7 bases outside the gene matches. Germline values: CDR1 MDHEN, CDR2 SYDVKM. This CDR3 region has 16 residues. The CDR3 nucleotides are TGTGCCAGCAGTCTAGGGACTATCCGGAACACCGGGGAGCTGTTTTTT. Amino acid sequence: CASSLGTIRNTGELFF.

This clone was recorded once. CDR3 loop: CASSKTGFETQYF. As DNA, the CDR3 is TGTGCCAGCAGCAAGACAGGGTTCGAGACCCAGTACTTC. The rearrangement uses TRBV5-5 and TRBJ2-5; TRBD1 matches 7 bases. This CDR3 has 13 residues. V shed 4 bases, J shed 5 bases, and the junction held 5 bases outside the gene matches. From germline, CDR1 is SGHKS and CDR2 YYEKEE (reference sequence).

This sequence joins TRBV10-2 and TRBJ2-1; D possibly corresponds to TRBD2 (6 bases). With 6 bases removed from V and 12 bases from J, the gap between germline ends came to 24 bases. This CDR3 is 15 amino acids long. Looked up from germline, CDR1 is WSHSY and CDR2 is SAAADI. CDR3 sequence reads: CASSWPPGGSEGQFF. CDR3 DNA sequence: TGCGCCAGCAGCTGGCCGCCTGGGGGGTCGGAGGGGCAGTTCTTC.

This rearrangement joins TRBV7-9 to TRBJ2-3; 11 bases are shared with TRBD2. Germline CDR1 is SEHNR and CDR2 is FQNEAQ (reference sequence). V was pared by 5 bases and J by 1 base, with 5 bases of the junction left unmatched. The CDR3 spans 16 residues. The CDR3 protein is CASSATSGSGTDTQYF. The CDR3 DNA follows: TGTGCCAGCAGCGCTACTAGCGGGAGCGGCACAGATACGCAGTATTTT.